Below, one T cell receptor beta chain is given with its context. Its antigen is not identified. At one end, the junction sequence differs from germline, possibly due to a read error. These data are taken from a study of tumor and adjacent non-tumor tissue in lung cancer. Overall study results and limits: Top 100 clones took a larger repertoire share in normal lung.

There are 13 residues in the CDR3. CDR1 and CDR2 (germline): WSHSY, SAAADI. A modified ARM-PCR protocol with three rounds of nested PCR amplified TCRbeta. Each CDR3 protein gets one entry after TCRdb re-called the multiplex PCR reads with MiXCR. The sample lists roughly 45,000 distinct CDR3 sequences, more than 50% seen once, with about 41% in the top ten. This sample's RNA came from whole unsorted tissue. More than 3 cm separated this lung sample from the edge of the tumor. Donors were chemotherapy-naive, newly diagnosed lung cancer surgical patients in China, August–late 2014. The sequenced material came from distant non-tumor lung tissue. This TCR was recovered from a man aged 45 to 65 with non-small cell lung cancer. V usage is TRBV10-2 and J usage is TRBJ2-7; D perhaps matches TRBD1 (7 bases). The CDR3, as DNA: TGCTCCAGCGGGTTTGGGCAGGGGGACGAGCAGTACTTC. Encoded protein: CSSGFGQGDEQYF.